The 5 T cell receptor beta chains listed next were all sequenced from one sample in a study of blood T cells in healthy people across ages. Combining a sample-barcoded 5' primer with a J-beta primer mix, a second PCR ran for 7 to 11 cycles. TCRdb fed the 5' RACE reads into MiXCR, producing one record per CDR3 protein. The table shows more than 1 million distinct CDR3 sequences, with 40% to 50% occurring only once. Sequenced sample: blood. These receptors were taken from an older woman in good health.

This chain links TRBV29-1 with TRBJ2-7; possible D gene TRBD1, 7 bases. Looked up from germline, CDR1 is SQVTM and CDR2 is ANQGSEA. The CDR3 has 14 residues. V lost 4 bases to trimming and J lost 2 bases, with 15 bases between them. The CDR3: CSVGGAGGTYEQYF. CDR3 sequence (DNA): TGCAGCGTTGGGGGGGCAGGGGGAACCTACGAGCAGTACTTC.

This chain links TRBV28 with TRBJ2-7, with D perhaps TRBD2 (6 bases). CDR3 length equals 10 residues. CDR1 and CDR2 (germline): MDHEN, SYDVKM. The CDR3 DNA is TGTCCGTCAGGAGGGTACGAGCAGTACTTC. Protein sequence: CPSGGYEQYF.

The rearrangement uses TRBV10-3 and TRBJ1-4, with 9 bases lining up with TRBD1. This CDR3 has 13 residues. Losses at the gene ends were 6 bases for V and 8 bases for J; bases not matched to a gene: 4. CDR1 ENHRY and CDR2 SYGVKD come from the germline V gene. CDR3 region: CAIRDRGGEKLFF. In DNA, the CDR3 is TGTGCCATCAGGGACAGGGGAGGAGAAAAACTGTTTTTT.

There are a few counts of this clonotype. The chain joins TRBV25-1 to TRBJ2-5, with 8 bases identical to TRBD1. J was trimmed by 7 bases and V by 10 bases; bases with no gene match: 5. Germline V CDR1 and CDR2: MGHDK, SYGVNS. The CDR3 is 11 residues long. The CDR3 here is CATQGAGTQYF. The DNA for the CDR3 is TGTGCCACCCAGGGGGCTGGGACCCAGTACTTC.

In regard to this clonotype: Given a much more abundant clone one base away, this may be a read error. The chain combines TRBV11-2 with TRBJ2-1, with D perhaps matching TRBD1 or TRBD2 (6 bases each). TRBJ2-7 explains the end of the DNA better; the J call may be wrong. This CDR3 contains 19 residues. The germline V gene has CDR1 SGHAT and CDR2 FQNNGV. The DNA of the CDR3 is TGTGCCAGCAGCTTAATTCGAAGGGGGAGGCGGGACTCCTACAATGAGCAGTACTTC. The encoded protein is CASSLIRRGRRDSYNEQYF.